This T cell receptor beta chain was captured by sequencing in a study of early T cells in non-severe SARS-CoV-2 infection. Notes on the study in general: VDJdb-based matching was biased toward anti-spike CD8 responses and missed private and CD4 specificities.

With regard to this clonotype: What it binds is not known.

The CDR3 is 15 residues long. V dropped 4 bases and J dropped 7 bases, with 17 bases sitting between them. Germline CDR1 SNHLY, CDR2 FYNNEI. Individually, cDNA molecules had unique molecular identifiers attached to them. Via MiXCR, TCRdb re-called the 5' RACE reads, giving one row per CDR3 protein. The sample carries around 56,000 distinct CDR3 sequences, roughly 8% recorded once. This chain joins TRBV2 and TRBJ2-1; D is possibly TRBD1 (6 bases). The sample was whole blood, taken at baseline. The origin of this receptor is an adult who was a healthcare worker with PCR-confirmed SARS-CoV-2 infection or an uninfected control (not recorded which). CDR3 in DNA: TGTGCCAGCAGTGGAGCCGTGACAGGCGTGAATGAGCAGTTCTTC. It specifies CASSGAVTGVNEQFF.